These T cell receptor beta chains were read from a single sample in a study of blood T cell repertoires in COVID-19. Profiling relied on immunoSEQ multiplex PCR, and the TCRdb table lists in-frame clones only, not all of them. Of about 52,000 clones in the sample, 85% to 90% are singletons; the top ten hold about 14%. The specimen was peripheral blood. The receptors derive from a man in his 70s with acute or convalescent COVID-19. CDR3s include the opening cysteine and the closing phenylalanine or tryptophan. D genes are given only for firm matches. Part of the rows lack a size; the others show once, few, many or a class for expanded clones.

d_call j_call clone_size v_call cdr3_aa cdr3_nt
TRBD1 TRBJ1-2 NA TRBV5-6 CASILKGAYGYTF TGTGCCAGCATCCTCAAGGGGGCCTATGGCTACACCTTC
NA TRBJ1-2 NA TRBV2 CASSPQGYGYTF TGTGCCAGCAGTCCCCAGGGTTATGGCTACACCTTC
TRBD1 TRBJ2-5 NA TRBV5-1 CASSVAAGGYETQYF TGCGCCAGCAGCGTAGCCGCAGGGGGCTACGAGACCCAGTACTTC
NA TRBJ1-2 once TRBV4-1 CASSQDKVNGGYGYTF TGCGCCAGCAGCCAAGATAAGGTCAACGGAGGCTATGGCTACACCTTC
TRBD1 TRBJ2-7 once TRBV5-5 CASSLAKGQEYEQYF TGTGCCAGCAGCTTGGCCAAAGGACAGGAGTACGAGCAGTACTTC
TRBD1 TRBJ2-1 NA TRBV29-1 CSVDGQGREQFF TGCAGCGTGGACGGACAGGGAAGGGAGCAGTTCTTC
TRBD1 TRBJ2-7 NA TRBV5-1 CASSPGQGRAYEQYF TGCGCCAGCAGCCCGGGACAGGGCAGGGCCTACGAGCAGTACTTC
TRBD1 TRBJ1-6 NA TRBV24-1 CATQGARRNSPLHF TGTGCCACCCAGGGGGCGAGAAGAAATTCACCCCTCCACTTT
TRBD1 TRBJ1-6 NA TRBV7-9 CASTRTGENSPLHF TGTGCCAGCACCCGGACAGGGGAAAATTCACCCCTCCACTTT
NA TRBJ2-1 once TRBV14 CASTTRRSCRGGDNEQFF TGTGCCAGCACCACACGCCGTTCATGCAGGGGCGGAGACAATGAGCAGTTCTTC
TRBD1 TRBJ2-3 NA TRBV5-1 CASRPTGGPTDTQYF TGCGCCAGCAGACCCACAGGGGGCCCGACAGATACGCAGTATTTT
NA TRBJ1-3 NA TRBV5-8 CASSRGTLGDTIYF TGTGCCAGCAGCCGAGGAACACTTGGAGACACCATATATTTT
TRBD2 TRBJ2-2 NA TRBV5-1 CASSLVGLAGPTYNTGELFF TGCGCCAGCAGCTTGGTGGGACTAGCGGGACCAACATACAACACCGGGGAGCTGTTTTTT
TRBD1 TRBJ1-2 NA TRBV30 CAWSMAGGLGYTF TGTGCCTGGAGTATGGCAGGGGGTCTTGGCTACACCTTC
TRBD2 TRBJ2-1 NA TRBV4-2 CASSQLAGGYNEQFF TGTGCCAGCAGCCAACTAGCGGGGGGATACAATGAGCAGTTCTTC
NA TRBJ1-4 NA TRBV7-9 CASSRGSNEKLFF TGTGCCAGCAGTCGGGGTTCTAATGAAAAACTGTTTTTT
TRBD1 TRBJ1-1 NA TRBV5-1 CASTPTGWDTEAFF TGCGCCAGCACCCCGACAGGGTGGGACACTGAAGCTTTCTTT
TRBD1 TRBJ1-4 NA TRBV6-2/TRBV6-3 CASSYGTGKKLFF TGTGCCAGCAGTTACGGGACAGGCAAAAAACTGTTTTTT
TRBD1 TRBJ2-1 NA TRBV7-3 CASSLTGGYGDEQFF TGTGCCAGCAGCTTAACAGGGGGCTATGGGGATGAGCAGTTCTTC
NA TRBJ1-2 NA TRBV28 CASSLAGRAQYGYTF TGTGCCAGCAGTTTAGCAGGCAGGGCCCAGTATGGCTACACCTTC
NA TRBJ1-2 NA TRBV5-5 CASSGNLRGGYTF TGTGCCAGCAGCGGGAACCTCCGGGGTGGCTACACCTTC
NA TRBJ2-7 NA TRBV2 CASSVRDHEQYF TGTGCCAGCAGTGTGCGAGATCACGAGCAGTACTTC
NA TRBJ2-1 NA TRBV5-5 CASSSGGSGYNEQFF TGTGCCAGCAGTTCTGGGGGGTCCGGGTACAATGAGCAGTTCTTC
TRBD2 TRBJ2-7 NA TRBV4-3 CASSQELGGSGRAYEQYF TGCGCCAGCAGCCAAGAATTAGGAGGAAGCGGGAGGGCCTACGAGCAGTACTTC
TRBD1 TRBJ1-4 NA TRBV6-4 CASSGQGEKLFF TGTGCCAGCAGCGGACAGGGAGAAAAACTGTTTTTT
TRBD2 TRBJ2-1 few TRBV5-1 CASSLGKRGYNEQFF TGCGCCAGCAGCTTGGGTAAGCGGGGCTACAATGAGCAGTTCTTC
TRBD2 TRBJ2-3 NA TRBV19 CASSQPQVAGGPGDTQYF TGTGCCAGTAGTCAACCTCAAGTAGCGGGAGGGCCAGGAGATACGCAGTATTTT
NA TRBJ2-3 NA TRBV4-2 CASSQDSSDTQYF TGTGCCAGCAGCCAAGATTCCTCAGATACGCAGTATTTT
NA TRBJ2-1 once TRBV18 CASQGQRPYNEQFF TGTGCCAGCCAGGGGCAAAGACCTTACAATGAGCAGTTCTTC
NA TRBJ1-6 NA TRBV28 CASSSPRGGGSPLHF TGTGCCAGCAGTTCCCCGAGGGGGGGTGGCTCACCCCTCCACTTT
TRBD1 TRBJ1-2 NA TRBV7-9 CASSPQGAQGYTF TGTGCCAGCAGCCCCCAGGGGGCGCAAGGCTACACCTTC
TRBD2 TRBJ2-1 NA TRBV9 CASSPHSGSLSGEQFF TGTGCCAGCAGCCCCCATAGCGGGAGTTTGAGTGGTGAGCAGTTCTTC
NA TRBJ1-6 NA TRBV7-9 CASSLEGVNSPLHF TGTGCCAGCAGCTTAGAAGGGGTTAATTCACCCCTCCACTTT
TRBD1 TRBJ1-2 NA TRBV6-5 CASRGTGGGYTF TGTGCCAGCAGGGGGACAGGGGGTGGCTACACCTTC
NA TRBJ2-1 NA TRBV7-2 CASSLGLPRNEQFF TGTGCCAGCAGCTTAGGACTCCCTCGTAATGAGCAGTTCTTC
TRBD2 TRBJ2-1 few TRBV19 CAARVVAGFDLNEQFF TGTGCCGCTAGGGTCGTAGCGGGGTTCGACTTAAATGAGCAGTTCTTC
TRBD2 TRBJ2-3 NA TRBV7-2 CASSPLASGSSTDTQYF TGTGCCAGCAGCCCTCTCGCTAGCGGGTCTAGCACAGATACGCAGTATTTT
TRBD1 TRBJ2-2 NA TRBV19 CASNRGSNTGELFF TGTGCCAGTAACAGGGGATCGAACACCGGGGAGCTGTTTTTT
NA TRBJ2-7 once TRBV6-1 CASSDRTVHSYEQYF TGTGCCAGCAGTGACCGGACAGTTCACTCCTACGAGCAGTACTTC
TRBD1 TRBJ2-2 NA TRBV28 CAAAGWTGQDRSEELFF TGTGCCGCCGCCGGATGGACCGGACAGGACAGGTCAGAAGAGCTGTTTTTT
NA TRBJ2-5 NA TRBV9 CASTEDAGIQETQYF TGTGCCAGCACCGAAGACGCGGGGATCCAAGAGACCCAGTACTTC
NA TRBJ2-7 NA TRBV5-8 CASSLYAGMGSYEQYF TGTGCCAGCAGCTTATATGCGGGTATGGGGTCCTACGAGCAGTACTTC
NA TRBJ2-7 NA TRBV4-3 CASSQESSGTLSYEQYF TGCGCCAGCAGCCAAGAATCGTCCGGGACACTATCCTACGAGCAGTACTTC
NA TRBJ1-5 NA TRBV28 CASSFPGNSNQPQHF TGTGCCAGCAGTTTTCCAGGCAACAGCAATCAGCCCCAGCATTTT
TRBD2 TRBJ2-3 NA TRBV6-6 CASSFLAGTDTQYF TGTGCCAGCAGTTTCCTAGCGGGGACAGATACGCAGTATTTT
TRBD1 TRBJ1-4 NA TRBV5-1 CASSLQGAEANEKLFF TGCGCCAGCAGCCTACAGGGGGCGGAGGCTAATGAAAAACTGTTTTTT
NA TRBJ2-3 NA TRBV6-5 CASSYSESTDTQYF TGTGCCAGCAGTTACTCGGAGTCCACAGATACGCAGTATTTT
NA TRBJ1-3 NA TRBV3-1/TRBV3-2 CASSQIKRAGNTIYF TGTGCCAGCAGCCAAATTAAAAGAGCTGGAAACACCATATATTTT
NA TRBJ1-2 NA TRBV15 CATSRNRATNYGYTF TGTGCCACCAGCAGAAACAGGGCCACTAACTATGGCTACACCTTC
NA TRBJ2-1 NA TRBV5-4 CASSPVGASGNEQFF TGTGCCAGCAGCCCCGTGGGGGCTAGCGGCAATGAGCAGTTCTTC
TRBD1 TRBJ2-7 NA TRBV7-9 CASSSGDRAYEQYF TGTGCCAGCAGCTCTGGGGACAGGGCCTACGAGCAGTACTTC
NA TRBJ2-2 NA TRBV15 CATSRGAGGELFF TGTGCCACCAGCAGAGGGGCGGGGGGGGAGCTGTTTTTT
NA TRBJ1-1 NA TRBV5-4 CASSPQGNTEAFF TGTGCCAGCAGCCCACAGGGGAACACTGAAGCTTTCTTT
TRBD2 TRBJ2-3 few TRBV7-6 CASSYRAGGRTDTQYF TGTGCCAGCAGCTATCGAGCGGGAGGGAGGACAGATACGCAGTATTTT
TRBD2 TRBJ2-5 NA TRBV19 CASSDQRGKIIAQYF TGTGCCAGTAGTGACCAGCGGGGGAAAATAATCGCCCAGTACTTC
NA TRBJ2-1 NA TRBV3-1/TRBV3-2 CASSRHVGAGTYNEQFF TGTGCCAGCAGCCGACACGTGGGGGCCGGAACCTACAATGAGCAGTTCTTC
NA TRBJ1-2 NA TRBV25-1 CASSHPGQGHYGYTF TGTGCCAGCAGTCATCCGGGACAAGGACACTATGGCTACACCTTC